Listed here are 31 T cell receptor beta chains from one sample, sequenced in a study of T cell changes during pregnancy in multiple sclerosis (dated by TCRdb to the late 2010s). Library preparation employed the immunoSEQ multiplex PCR assay. TCRdb provides this immuneACCESS table in a form limited to in-frame rearrangements. Some clones are lacking; in checked studies, under half of them reflect an unresolved V gene, and why the rest are absent is not known. The sample records about 61,000 clones, 75% to 90% of which are singletons. In total, the top ten clones hold 0.89% of the sample. This specimen was peripheral blood, taken in the first trimester of pregnancy. The origin of the receptors is a female donor in good health, enrolled as a control in a pregnancy study.

V usage is TRBV19 and J usage is TRBJ2-1, with 8 bases identical to TRBD2. CDR1 and CDR2 (germline): LNHDA, SQIVND (reference sequence). V trimming: 7 bases; J trimming: 3 bases; junction bases outside the gene matches: 5. This CDR3 has 14 amino acids. CDR3 region: CASNLAGGYNEQFF. CDR3 nucleotide sequence: TGTGCCAGTAATCTCGCGGGGGGCTACAATGAGCAGTTCTTC. Full variable domain (missing parts from reference TRBV19 and TRBJ2-1): DGGITQSPKYLFRKEGQNVTLSCEQNLNHDAMYWYRQDPGQGLRLIYYSQIVNDFQKGDIAEGYSVSREKKESFPLTVTSAQKNPTAFYLCASNLAGGYNEQFFGPGTRLTVL.

This clone was counted a few times. V and J are TRBV11-2 and TRBJ1-2, with D uncertain. The CDR3 sequence is 17 residues long. Between the trimmed V and J ends, which lost 4 bases and 7 bases, there was a span of 25 bases. Germline lookup yields CDR1 SGHAT and CDR2 FQNNGV. CDR3: CASSSPRGAESLLGYTF. DNA for the CDR3: TGTGCCAGCAGCTCGCCCCGAGGTGCCGAGTCCCTACTTGGCTACACCTTC. The entire variable domain, with the rest obtained from reference TRBV11-2 and TRBJ1-2, is as follows: EAGVAQSPRYKIIEKRQSVAFWCNPISGHATLYWYQQILGQGPKLLIQFQNNGVVDDSQLPKDRFSAERLKGVDSTLKIQPAKLEDSAVYLCASSSPRGAESLLGYTFGSGTRLTVV.

The chain joins TRBV19 to TRBJ2-7, with 7 bases aligning to TRBD1. The V and J ends lost 6 bases and 4 bases, in that order; junction bases with no gene match: 3. In germline, CDR1 is LNHDA, CDR2 SQIVND (reference sequence). This CDR3 comprises 12 residues. CDR3 amino acids: CASSGTEYEQYF. CDR3 in DNA: TGTGCCAGTAGCGGGACAGAGTACGAGCAGTACTTC.

The CDR3 DNA follows: TGTGCCAGCAGTACCTCGTCAGGGGCTGGAAACACCATATATTTT. Amino acid sequence: CASSTSSGAGNTIYF. This chain links TRBV6-6 with TRBJ1-3; weak D call: TRBD1 (6 bases). Germline CDR1 MNHNY, CDR2 SVGAGI (reference sequence). The length of the CDR3 is 15 residues. V lost 5 bases, J lost 2 bases, and 13 bases lay in between.

This rearrangement joins TRBV7-2 to TRBJ1-4; the D gene is possibly TRBD1 (5 bases). The CDR3 runs 17 residues. Trimming left V 1 base short and J 0 bases short, with 12 bases between. In germline, CDR1 is SGHTA, CDR2 FQGNSA. CDR3 in DNA: TGTGCCAGCAGCTTAGGTGGACACTTTGCAACTAATGAAAAACTGTTTTTT. This codes for CASSLGGHFATNEKLFF.

The rearrangement links TRBV18 to TRBJ2-3; 9 bases map to TRBD1. This CDR3 has 16 residues. Unmatched junction bases numbered 8, after V lost 3 bases and J lost 4 bases. From germline, CDR1 is KGHSH and CDR2 LQKENI. In nucleotides, the CDR3 is TGTGCCAGCTCACCGATGGACAGGGGAACGTCAGATACGCAGTATTTT. Its protein is CASSPMDRGTSDTQYF.

The rearrangement uses TRBV4-3 and TRBJ1-2, with TRBD1 as a possible D gene (6 bases). V was shortened by 0 bases and J by 2 bases, with 13 bases between the two germline ends. CDR3 length equals 16 residues. The germline CDR1 and CDR2 sequences are LGHNA and YSLEER. The CDR3 sequence is CASSQDWTEMNYGYTF. CDR3 coding DNA: TGCGCCAGCAGCCAAGATTGGACAGAGATGAACTATGGCTACACCTTC.

This sequence joins TRBV6-5 and TRBJ2-5; weak D call: TRBD1 (6 bases). The DNA matches TRBJ2-7 better at its end, which makes the J call doubtful. CDR1 is MNHEY and CDR2 is SVGAGI in the germline V gene. The CDR3 loop spans 15 amino acids. The CDR3 protein is CASSYLSQGTYEQYF. In DNA, the CDR3 is TGTGCCAGCAGTTACTTATCACAGGGAACCTACGAGCAGTACTTC.

The rearrangement uses TRBV27 and TRBJ2-7; 7 nucleotides match TRBD1. Germline CDR1 reads MNHEY; CDR2 reads SMNVEV (reference sequence). Trimming removed 1 base from V and 3 bases from J; junction bases left unmatched: 9. This CDR3 has 16 residues. The CDR3 loop reads CASSLYPDRAVYEQYF. The CDR3 region has the DNA TGTGCCAGCAGTTTATATCCTGACAGGGCCGTCTACGAGCAGTACTTC.

About this clone itself: Different DNA sequences within this sample yield the same CDR3. The chain couples TRBV7-3 to TRBJ2-1, with 11 bases identical to TRBD2. The germline gives CDR1 SGHTA, CDR2 FQGTGA. Trimming removed 4 bases from V and 5 bases from J; junction bases left unmatched: 7. This CDR3 contains 16 residues. The CDR3 spells CASSSHGLAGDNEQFF. CDR3 bases: TGTGCCAGCAGCTCCCACGGACTAGCGGGCGACAATGAGCAGTTCTTC.

The chain employs TRBV19 and TRBJ2-5; the match to TRBD2 covers 10 bases. The J segment lost 1 base and the V segment lost 5 bases, leaving 7 bases of the junction unmatched. The length of the CDR3 is 16 residues. Germline V lookup: CDR1 LNHDA, CDR2 SQIVND (reference sequence). CDR3 sequence: CASSLAGGLAQETQYF. The CDR3 DNA reads as TGTGCCAGTAGTTTAGCGGGGGGACTCGCCCAAGAGACCCAGTACTTC. The full variable domain, its missing parts supplied by reference TRBV19 and TRBJ2-5, is DGGITQSPKYLFRKEGQNVTLSCEQNLNHDAMYWYRQDPGQGLRLIYYSQIVNDFQKGDIAEGYSVSREKKESFPLTVTSAQKNPTAFYLCASSLAGGLAQETQYFGPGTRLLVL.

The V gene is TRBV27, the J gene TRBJ1-5; D possibly corresponds to TRBD1 (5 bases). Germline CDR1 and CDR2: MNHEY and SMNVEV (reference sequence). The length of the CDR3 is 16 residues. Trimming left V 5 bases short and J 0 bases short, with 14 bases between. DNA for the CDR3: TGTGCCAGCAGTGGGGGGGGAGAATATAGCAATCAGCCCCAGCATTTT. It yields the protein CASSGGGEYSNQPQHF.

This clone was found once. The chain is built from TRBV29-1 and TRBJ2-2, with 7 bases identical to TRBD1. Germline trimming cut 5 bases from V and 2 bases from J; bases unmatched to any gene: 5. The CDR3 contains 14 residues. Germline V gives CDR1 SQVTM, CDR2 ANQGSEA. CDR3 protein: CSVSDRVNTGELFF. The DNA for the CDR3 is TGCAGCGTTTCAGACAGGGTCAACACCGGGGAGCTGTTTTTT.

The chain has TRBV9 and TRBJ1-6, with no clear D. In germline, CDR1 is SGDLS, CDR2 YYNGEE. The CDR3 covers 16 residues. V lost 0 bases to trimming and J lost 4 bases, with 11 bases between them. In DNA form, the CDR3 reads TGTGCCAGCAGCGTAGACGGAGACCCGTATAATTCACCCCTCCACTTT. Its protein product is CASSVDGDPYNSPLHF. The full variable domain, rest sourced from reference TRBV9 and TRBJ1-6, is DSGVTQTPKHLITATGQRVTLRCSPRSGDLSVYWYQQSLDQGLQFLIQYYNGEERAKGNILERFSAQQFPDLHSELNLSSLELGDSALYFCASSVDGDPYNSPLHFGNGTRLTVT.

There are a few counts of this clone. This chain's CDR3 is CASSLIQGTNEKLFF. The CDR3, as DNA: TGTGCCAGCAGCTTAATCCAGGGGACTAATGAAAAACTGTTTTTT. The chain links TRBV7-2 to TRBJ1-4, with D maybe TRBD1 (6 bases). CDR3 length: 15 amino acids. From germline, CDR1 is SGHTA and CDR2 FQGNSA. Trimming pared 2 bases from V and 2 bases from J, leaving 9 bases between.

This clone was recorded once. V usage is TRBV7-3 and J usage is TRBJ1-2; the D gene is possibly TRBD1 (5 bases). V was shortened by 1 base and J by 6 bases, with 9 bases between the two germline ends. The CDR3 contains 13 residues. CDR1 SGHTA and CDR2 FQGTGA come from the germline V gene. The CDR3, as DNA: TGTGCCAGCAGCTTAAGTCAGGGTGATGGCTACACCTTC. It yields the protein CASSLSQGDGYTF.

This CDR3 reads CASNPRQEDEKLFF. In DNA form, the CDR3 reads TGTGCCAGCAATCCTAGACAGGAGGATGAAAAACTGTTTTTT. The gene calls are TRBV27 and TRBJ1-4, with TRBD1 as a possible D gene (6 bases). Deletions cut 7 bases from V and 6 bases from J, with 15 bases between. This CDR3 comprises 14 residues. Germline V CDR1 and CDR2: MNHEY, SMNVEV (reference sequence). Full variable domain (missing parts from reference TRBV27 and TRBJ1-4): EAQVTQNPRYLITVTGKKLTVTCSQNMNHEYMSWYRQDPGLGLRQIYYSMNVEVTDKGDVPEGYKVSRKEKRNFPLILESPSPNQTSLYFCASNPRQEDEKLFFGSGTQLSVL.

The genes are TRBV30 and TRBJ2-7; 8 nucleotides match TRBD2. The CDR3 loop spans 14 amino acids. Unmatched junction bases numbered 7, after V lost 4 bases and J lost 2 bases. CDR1 and CDR2 from the germline V gene are GTSNPN and SVGIG (reference sequence). The chain's CDR3 is CAWKRTGGAYEQYF. As DNA, the CDR3 is TGTGCCTGGAAGAGGACCGGGGGGGCCTACGAGCAGTACTTC.

The chain couples TRBV28 to TRBJ1-2; TRBD1 agrees at 8 bases. The germline gives CDR1 MDHEN, CDR2 SYDVKM. The CDR3 runs to 14 residues. Losses at the gene ends were 6 bases for V and 5 bases for J; bases not matched to a gene: 8. The CDR3 reads CASSPDRGRYGYTF. Written as DNA, the CDR3 is TGTGCCAGCAGCCCAGACAGGGGAAGGTATGGCTACACCTTC.

CDR3 nucleotide sequence: TGTGCCAGCAGCCTACGGGACACTGAAGCTTTCTTT. As protein: CASSLRDTEAFF. The J gene is TRBJ1-1, the V gene TRBV5-6; D remains unclear. The germline CDR1 and CDR2 sequences are SGHDT and YYEEEE. Trimming cost V 4 bases and J 3 bases, with 7 bases left between them. CDR3 length: 12 amino acids.

The chain combines TRBV10-3 with TRBJ2-3, with D possibly TRBD1 on 6 matching bases. Germline CDR1 ENHRY, CDR2 SYGVKD. The V end lost 4 bases, the J end lost 1 base, and 15 bases lay between the germline ends. The CDR3 is made up of 16 amino acids. The CDR3: CAISAREEGGTDTQYF. The CDR3 nucleotides are TGTGCCATCAGTGCACGAGAAGAGGGGGGCACAGATACGCAGTATTTT.

CDR3: CASRDSLAKNIQYF. The CDR3 DNA follows: TGTGCCAGCCGGGACAGTTTAGCCAAAAACATTCAGTACTTC. V gene TRBV19 combines with J gene TRBJ2-4, with 7 bases lining up with TRBD1. Per the germline V gene, CDR1 is LNHDA and CDR2 is SQIVND (reference sequence). V shed 9 bases and J 0 bases; nucleotides not matched to a gene: 5. CDR3 length: 14 residues.

This sequence joins TRBV7-9 and TRBJ2-1; 7 bases line up with TRBD1. This CDR3 has 15 residues. The germline V gene encodes CDR1 SEHNR and CDR2 FQNEAQ (reference sequence). V trimming: 5 bases; J trimming: 3 bases; junction bases outside the gene matches: 7. Here the CDR3 reads CASSPRQGVYNEQFF. In DNA form, the CDR3 reads TGTGCCAGCAGCCCGAGGCAGGGGGTCTACAATGAGCAGTTCTTC.

This chain connects TRBV7-3 to TRBJ1-3; maybe TRBD1 (5 bases). Germline V gene lookup returns CDR1 SGHTA and CDR2 FQGTGA. The CDR3 totals 15 residues. The germline V and J ends were trimmed by 1 base and 8 bases, with 15 bases remaining between them. For the CDR3, the DNA is TGTGCCAGCAGCTTAAATGGACGGCCGGGGGACACCATATATTTT. Translation gives CASSLNGRPGDTIYF.

The chain combines TRBV10-3 with TRBJ1-1; TRBD1 might be the D (5 bases). V shed 6 bases and J shed 6 bases, with 14 bases lying between them. This CDR3 is 13 amino acids long. Germline values: CDR1 ENHRY, CDR2 SYGVKD. This chain's CDR3 is CAISRAGRSEAFF. The CDR3 DNA sequence: TGTGCCATCAGCCGGGCAGGGAGGTCTGAAGCTTTCTTT.

V gene TRBV18 combines with J gene TRBJ2-5; 11 bases fit TRBD1. CDR3 length equals 14 residues. Germline CDR1 is KGHSH and CDR2 is LQKENI. Losses at the gene ends were 4 bases for V and 6 bases for J; bases not matched to a gene: 4. As DNA, the CDR3 is TGTGCCAGCTCACAGGGGACAGGGGGGCAGACCCAGTACTTC. This sequence encodes CASSQGTGGQTQYF.

The chain has TRBV19 and TRBJ1-1; 9 bases map to TRBD1. Trimming cost V 6 bases and J 0 bases; bases outside gene matches: 5. CDR1 is LNHDA, CDR2 SQIVND, per germline (reference sequence). This CDR3 spans 15 amino acids. The CDR3 DNA sequence: TGTGCCAGTAGAAGGACAGGGGCCATGAACACTGAAGCTTTCTTT. Amino acid sequence: CASRRTGAMNTEAFF.

V is TRBV7-8 and J is TRBJ1-5; 7 bases are a match to TRBD1. Germline CDR1 and CDR2: SGHVS and FQNEAQ. The junction had 3 bases not matched to a gene; V was cut back by 4 bases and J by 3 bases. The CDR3 loop spans 14 amino acids. CDR3 nucleotides: TGTGCCAGCAGCTACGGGACAGTCAATCAGCCCCAGCATTTT. Amino acids: CASSYGTVNQPQHF.

The chain joins TRBV7-3 to TRBJ2-6; 10 bases are a match to TRBD1. Germline loops: CDR1 SGHTA, CDR2 FQGTGA. The CDR3 contains 16 residues. Losses at the gene ends were 3 bases for V and 4 bases for J; bases not matched to a gene: 3. The CDR3 coding sequence is TGTGCCAGCAGCTTGACAGGGGGCTCCGGGGCCAACGTCCTGACTTTC. As protein: CASSLTGGSGANVLTF.

The chain carries TRBV6-1 and TRBJ2-4; perhaps TRBD1 as D (5 bases). The germline CDR1 and CDR2 sequences are MNHNS and SASEGT. This CDR3 comprises 18 residues. V was shortened by 3 bases and J by 1 base, with 19 bases between the two germline ends. DNA of the CDR3: TGTGCCAGCAGTGAGAACAGGTCCGTCCCCCGGGCCAAAAACATTCAGTACTTC. Amino acid sequence: CASSENRSVPRAKNIQYF.

The chain links TRBV19 to TRBJ1-1; a weak D match, TRBD1 (6 bases). The CDR3 is 11 amino acids. Germline-derived CDR1 and CDR2 are LNHDA and SQIVND (reference sequence). The V and J ends lost 4 bases and 8 bases respectively, with 8 bases between them. Here the CDR3 DNA reads TGTGCCAGTAGTAAACAGGGAGAAGCTTTCTTT. Translating gives CASSKQGEAFF.